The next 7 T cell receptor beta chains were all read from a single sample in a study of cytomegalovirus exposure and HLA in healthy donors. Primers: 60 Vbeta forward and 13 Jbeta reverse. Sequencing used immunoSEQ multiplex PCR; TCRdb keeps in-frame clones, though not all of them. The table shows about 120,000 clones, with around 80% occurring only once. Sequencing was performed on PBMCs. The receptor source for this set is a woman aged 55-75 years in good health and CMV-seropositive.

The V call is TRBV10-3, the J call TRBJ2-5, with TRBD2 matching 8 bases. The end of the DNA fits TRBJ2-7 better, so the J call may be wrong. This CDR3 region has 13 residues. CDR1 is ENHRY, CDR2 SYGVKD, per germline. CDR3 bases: TGTGCCATCAAGGAGCGGGAGTCGGGCGAGCAGTACTTC. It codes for CAIKERESGEQYF.

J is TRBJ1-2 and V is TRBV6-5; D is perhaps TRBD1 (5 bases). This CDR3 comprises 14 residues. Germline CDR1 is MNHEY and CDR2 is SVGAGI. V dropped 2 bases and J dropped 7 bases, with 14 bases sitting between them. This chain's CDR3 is CASSYMGGVSGYTF. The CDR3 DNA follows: TGTGCCAGCAGTTACATGGGGGGAGTGAGTGGCTACACCTTC.

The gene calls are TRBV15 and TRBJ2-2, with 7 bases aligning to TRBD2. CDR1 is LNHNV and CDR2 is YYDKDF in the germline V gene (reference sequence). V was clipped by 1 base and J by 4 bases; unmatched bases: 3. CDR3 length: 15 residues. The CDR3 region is CATSRGGSGTGELFF. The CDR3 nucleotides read TGTGCCACCAGCAGAGGCGGGAGCGGCACCGGGGAGCTGTTTTTT.

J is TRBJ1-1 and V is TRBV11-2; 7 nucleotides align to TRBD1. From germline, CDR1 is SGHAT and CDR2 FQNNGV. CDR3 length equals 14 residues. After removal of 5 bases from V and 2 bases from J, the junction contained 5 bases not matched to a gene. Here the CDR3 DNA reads TGTGCCAGCAGCGAACAGGGGTCTAACACTGAAGCTTTCTTT. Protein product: CASSEQGSNTEAFF.

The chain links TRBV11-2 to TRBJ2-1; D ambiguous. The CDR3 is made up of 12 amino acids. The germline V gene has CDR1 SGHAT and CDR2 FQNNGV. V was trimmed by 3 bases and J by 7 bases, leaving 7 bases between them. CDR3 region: CASSFGDNEQFF. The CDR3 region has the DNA TGTGCCAGCAGCTTCGGAGATAATGAGCAGTTCTTC.

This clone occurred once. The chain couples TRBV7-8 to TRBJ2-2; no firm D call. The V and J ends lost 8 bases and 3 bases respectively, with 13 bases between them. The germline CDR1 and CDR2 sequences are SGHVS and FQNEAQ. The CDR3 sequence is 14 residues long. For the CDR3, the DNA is TGTGCCAGCCCTGAGAGCGAGGACACCGGGGAGCTGTTTTTT. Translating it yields CASPESEDTGELFF.

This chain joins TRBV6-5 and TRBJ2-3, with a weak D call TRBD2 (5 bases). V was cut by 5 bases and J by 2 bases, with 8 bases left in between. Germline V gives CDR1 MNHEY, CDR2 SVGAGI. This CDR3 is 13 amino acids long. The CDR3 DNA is TGTGCCAGCAGTCCGGACTTCACAGATACGCAGTATTTT. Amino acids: CASSPDFTDTQYF.